The 28 T cell receptor beta chains below come from one sample, sequenced in a study of cytomegalovirus exposure and HLA in healthy donors. The PCR contained 60 Vbeta and 13 Jbeta primers. Generated by immunoSEQ multiplex PCR, the TCRdb table keeps only in-frame clones and is missing some. Here the sample spans about 190,000 clones, 60% to 80% being singletons. The sample taken for sequencing was PBMCs. The receptors were sampled from a young woman in good health and CMV-seronegative.

This chain uses TRBV27 with TRBJ1-1; TRBD1 aligns across 7 bases. In germline, CDR1 is MNHEY, CDR2 SMNVEV (reference sequence). The J segment lost 4 bases and the V segment lost 3 bases, leaving 5 bases of the junction unmatched. This CDR3 has 14 residues. The CDR3: CASSLRGLITEAFF. The CDR3, as DNA: TGTGCCAGCAGTTTGAGGGGGCTAATCACTGAAGCTTTCTTT.

This chain uses TRBV7-9 with TRBJ2-7, with D unclear. This CDR3 is 12 amino acids long. Trimming stripped 1 base from V and 4 bases from J, with 5 bases between. Germline assignment: CDR1 SEHNR and CDR2 FQNEAQ (reference sequence). CDR3 sequence reads: CASSLGQYEQYF. DNA of the CDR3: TGTGCCAGCAGCTTAGGGCAGTACGAGCAGTACTTC.

The V call is TRBV9, the J call TRBJ2-3, with 7 bases that match TRBD1. From germline, CDR1 is SGDLS and CDR2 YYNGEE. The CDR3 consists of 17 residues. Trimming at V came to 3 bases and at J to 2 bases, leaving 12 bases not matched to a gene. The CDR3 coding sequence is TGTGCCAGCAGCGAGCCCCCTAGGGGGCCAAACACAGATACGCAGTATTTT. It yields the protein CASSEPPRGPNTDTQYF.

The chain is built from TRBV7-2 and TRBJ1-2; 10 nucleotides match TRBD1. Germline CDR1 reads SGHTA; CDR2 reads FQGNSA. Trimming removed 5 bases from V and 5 bases from J; junction bases left unmatched: 8. The CDR3 contains 15 residues. The CDR3 coding sequence is TGTGCCAGCAGCGCAAGTGGGACAGGGGTGTATGGCTACACCTTC. This gives the protein CASSASGTGVYGYTF.

The V and J genes are TRBV5-1 and TRBJ1-1; D perhaps matches TRBD1 (6 bases). The CDR3 has 13 amino acids. CDR1 and CDR2 from the germline V gene are SGHRS and YFSETQ. V lost 1 base to trimming and J lost 4 bases, with 8 bases between them. CDR3 protein: CASSLTGSTEAFF. CDR3 sequence (DNA): TGCGCCAGCAGCTTGACAGGGAGCACTGAAGCTTTCTTT. Filled out from reference TRBV5-1 and TRBJ1-1, the complete variable domain reads KAGVTQTPRYLIKTRGQQVTLSCSPISGHRSVSWYQQTPGQGLQFLFEYFSETQRNKGNFPGRFSGRQFSNSRSEMNVSTLELGDSALYLCASSLTGSTEAFFGQGTRLTVV.

The genes are TRBV6-6 and TRBJ1-5; D uncertain. CDR1 and CDR2 from the germline V gene are MNHNY and SVGAGI (reference sequence). The CDR3 consists of 15 residues. The V end was cut by 7 bases, the J end by 0 bases, with 13 bases between. For the CDR3, the DNA is TGTGCCAGCACTTCAGGCGGGGATAGCAATCAGCCCCAGCATTTT. Translating gives CASTSGGDSNQPQHF.

CDR3 amino acids: CASIPLGATYEQYF. As DNA, the CDR3 is TGTGCCAGCATCCCCTTGGGGGCAACCTACGAGCAGTACTTC. This rearrangement joins TRBV28 to TRBJ2-7; possibly TRBD1 for D (6 bases). Per germline, CDR1 MDHEN and CDR2 SYDVKM. The CDR3 is 14 amino acids. Trimming shortened V by 7 bases and J by 2 bases, and 15 bases separated the two germline ends.

This chain connects TRBV5-1 to TRBJ1-1; D is perhaps TRBD1 (5 bases). Trimming took off 1 base at V and 1 base at J, with 14 bases between the two ends. In germline, CDR1 is SGHRS, CDR2 YFSETQ. The CDR3 has 16 amino acids. CDR3 sequence (DNA): TGCGCCAGCAGCTTGCAGGCAGGGCAAAGGAACACTGAAGCTTTCTTT. Protein: CASSLQAGQRNTEAFF.

The genes are TRBV25-1 and TRBJ2-2, with a possible D match to TRBD2 (5 bases). CDR3 length: 12 amino acids. V was clipped by 3 bases and J by 6 bases, with 5 bases between them. CDR1 is MGHDK, CDR2 SYGVNS, per germline. CDR3 in DNA: TGTGCCAGCAGTGAGCGGGCCGGGGAGCTGTTTTTT. Protein product: CASSERAGELFF.

The genes are TRBV6-1 and TRBJ2-7, with D possibly being TRBD1 (5 bases). Germline CDR1 MNHNS, CDR2 SASEGT. Trimming cost V 7 bases and J 5 bases, with 18 bases left between them. This CDR3 is 14 amino acids long. CDR3 coding DNA: TGTGCCAGCATTAGGGGTCGCAGGGCCGACGAGCAGTACTTC. Encoded protein: CASIRGRRADEQYF.

The chain couples TRBV11-2 to TRBJ2-7; 13 bases agree with TRBD2. Unmatched junction bases numbered 1, after V lost 1 base and J lost 4 bases. Germline lookup yields CDR1 SGHAT and CDR2 FQNNGV. The CDR3 is 15 residues long. This chain's CDR3 is CASSLGLAGGYEQYF. The CDR3 DNA reads TGTGCCAGCAGCTTAGGACTAGCGGGGGGTTACGAGCAGTACTTC.

V is TRBV6-1 and J is TRBJ2-1, with D possibly TRBD2 on 5 matching bases. V dropped 5 bases and J dropped 4 bases, with 9 bases sitting between them. Germline V gene sequence: CDR1 MNHNS, CDR2 SASEGT. This CDR3 comprises 13 residues. CDR3 loop: CASSPGFYNEQFF. The CDR3, as DNA: TGTGCCAGCAGTCCGGGATTTTACAATGAGCAGTTCTTC.

This clone was detected only a few times. The chain has TRBV7-9 and TRBJ2-1, with 14 positions matching TRBD2. The ends lost 4 bases at V and 4 bases at J; junction bases unmatched: 3. CDR1 is SEHNR, CDR2 FQNEAQ, per germline (reference sequence). The CDR3 has 16 residues. The CDR3 spells CASSSWTSGRYNEQFF. DNA for the CDR3: TGTGCCAGCAGCTCTTGGACTAGCGGGAGGTACAATGAGCAGTTCTTC. The full variable domain, its missing parts supplied by reference TRBV7-9 and TRBJ2-1, is DTGVSQNPRHKITKRGQNVTFRCDPISEHNRLYWYRQTLGQGPEFLTYFQNEAQLEKSRLLSDRFSAERPKGSFSTLEIQRTEQGDSAMYLCASSSWTSGRYNEQFFGPGTRLTVL.

The chain uses TRBV5-5 and TRBJ2-2; 7 nucleotides line up with TRBD1. Germline CDR1 SGHKS, CDR2 YYEKEE (reference sequence). J was trimmed by 4 bases and V by 4 bases; bases with no gene match: 10. The CDR3 extends over 16 amino acids. This chain's CDR3 is CASSPISAGGTGELFF. The CDR3 region has the DNA TGTGCCAGCAGCCCGATTTCGGCAGGGGGCACCGGGGAGCTGTTTTTT.

The chain joins TRBV18 to TRBJ1-1; 9 nucleotides line up with TRBD1. The CDR3 is 15 residues long. The J segment lost 8 bases and the V segment lost 0 bases, leaving 7 bases of the junction unmatched. Germline CDR1 is KGHSH and CDR2 is LQKENI. CDR3 in amino acids: CASSPPDRGYWEAFF. The CDR3 bases are TGTGCCAGCTCACCACCCGACAGGGGGTACTGGGAAGCTTTCTTT.

Regarding this clone: The sample contains more than one DNA sequence encoding this CDR3. The chain joins TRBV28 to TRBJ1-5, with D perhaps TRBD1 (5 bases). V shed 3 bases and J shed 11 bases, with 14 bases lying between them. CDR3 length: 13 residues. The germline CDR1 and CDR2 sequences are MDHEN and SYDVKM. CDR3: CASSFRRGSSQHF. For the CDR3, the DNA is TGTGCCAGCAGTTTCAGGAGGGGTTCGTCCCAGCATTTT.

This chain connects TRBV27 to TRBJ1-2, with 7 bases identical to TRBD1. V lost 3 bases to trimming and J lost 7 bases; unmatched junction nucleotides: 5. Germline CDR1 is MNHEY and CDR2 is SMNVEV (reference sequence). CDR3 length: 13 residues. The CDR3 nucleotides read TGTGCCAGCAGTTTCCCAGGGGGTGGTGGCTACACCTTC. It yields the protein CASSFPGGGGYTF.

CDR3 amino acids: CASSGPLRRDEQYF. CDR3 DNA: TGTGCCAGCAGTGGCCCGTTGAGACGGGACGAGCAGTACTTC. V is TRBV6-1 and J is TRBJ2-7, with D unclear. Per germline, CDR1 MNHNS and CDR2 SASEGT. CDR3 size: 14 residues. The V end was cut by 4 bases, the J end by 5 bases, with 15 bases between.

This rearrangement joins TRBV29-1 to TRBJ1-5; D ambiguous. The CDR3 consists of 14 residues. With 4 bases removed from V and 0 bases from J, the gap between germline ends came to 10 bases. Germline values: CDR1 SQVTM, CDR2 ANQGSEA. The CDR3 coding sequence is TGCAGCGTTGGCCAGGCTAATAGCAATCAGCCCCAGCATTTT. It encodes CSVGQANSNQPQHF.

The CDR3 coding sequence is TGTGCCAGCAGCCTAGTCACAGGGTCGGTCACTGAAGCTTTCTTT. This codes for CASSLVTGSVTEAFF. This chain connects TRBV7-9 to TRBJ1-1, with D possibly matching TRBD1 (6 bases). The CDR3 spans 15 residues. The V gene's germline CDR1 is SEHNR and CDR2 FQNEAQ (reference sequence). Trimming pared 5 bases from V and 4 bases from J, leaving 17 bases between.

This clone was seen a handful of times. J is TRBJ2-7 and V is TRBV11-1, with a tentative D call TRBD1 (5 bases). V was trimmed by 3 bases and J by 1 base, leaving 13 bases between them. The germline CDR1 and CDR2 sequences are SGHAT and FQDESV (reference sequence). This CDR3 is built from 15 residues. CDR3 residues: CASSFLDSVSYEQYF. The DNA for the CDR3 is TGTGCCAGCAGCTTTCTAGACAGCGTATCCTACGAGCAGTACTTC. Full variable domain (missing parts from reference TRBV11-1 and TRBJ2-7): EAEVAQSPRYKITEKSQAVAFWCDPISGHATLYWYRQILGQGPELLVQFQDESVVDDSQLPKDRFSAERLKGVDSTLKIQPAELGDSAMYLCASSFLDSVSYEQYFGPGTRLTVT.

V is TRBV5-6 and J is TRBJ1-4, with no clear D. CDR1 is SGHDT, CDR2 YYEEEE, per germline. This CDR3 has 14 amino acids. V dropped 1 base and J dropped 4 bases, with 8 bases sitting between them. The CDR3 DNA follows: TGTGCCAGCAGCTTGAGGCAGCGTAATGAAAAACTGTTTTTT. Protein product: CASSLRQRNEKLFF. Drawing the rest from reference TRBV5-6 and TRBJ1-4, the complete variable domain is DAGVTQSPTHLIKTRGQQVTLRCSPKSGHDTVSWYQQALGQGPQFIFQYYEEEERQRGNFPDRFSGHQFPNYSSELNVNALLLGDSALYLCASSLRQRNEKLFFGSGTQLSVL.

This chain connects TRBV6-5 to TRBJ1-2; TRBD1 is a possible D gene (6 bases). The CDR3 contains 13 residues. Germline V gene sequence: CDR1 MNHEY, CDR2 SVGAGI. Trimming pared 4 bases from V and 4 bases from J, leaving 10 bases between. The CDR3 reads CASSSGQSYGYTF. Here the CDR3 DNA reads TGTGCCAGCAGTTCCGGACAGTCCTATGGCTACACCTTC.

CDR3 protein: CASSFSSGSGYNEQFF. DNA of the CDR3: TGTGCCAGCAGTTTTTCTAGCGGGAGCGGGTACAATGAGCAGTTCTTC. The genes are TRBV6-5 and TRBJ2-1; TRBD2 matches at 10 bases. Germline V gene data show CDR1 as MNHEY and CDR2 as SVGAGI. V shed 4 bases and J 4 bases; nucleotides not matched to a gene: 7. The length of the CDR3 is 16 residues.

The chain recombines TRBV28 with TRBJ2-2; TRBD1 might be the D (6 bases). The germline gives CDR1 MDHEN, CDR2 SYDVKM. Trimming cost V 5 bases and J 6 bases, with 19 bases left between them. The CDR3 is 16 residues long. The DNA of the CDR3 is TGTGCCAGCAGTCCCTACACAGGGCTTGAGGCCGGGGAGCTGTTTTTT. Encoded protein: CASSPYTGLEAGELFF.

This clone was detected once. The chain joins TRBV28 to TRBJ1-6; no definite D call. Germline CDR1 and CDR2: MDHEN and SYDVKM. V dropped 5 bases and J dropped 10 bases, with 9 bases sitting between them. CDR3 length: 12 residues. The CDR3 is CASSTGASPLHF. DNA for the CDR3: TGTGCCAGCAGTACTGGAGCGTCACCCCTCCACTTT.

V and J are TRBV9 and TRBJ2-1; 10 positions agree with TRBD2. This CDR3 is built from 15 residues. V was clipped by 0 bases and J by 6 bases; unmatched bases: 3. Per germline, CDR1 SGDLS and CDR2 YYNGEE. CDR3 DNA sequence: TGTGCCAGCAGCGTAGAGTCTAGCGGGGGCAATGAGCAGTTCTTC. Translated, it gives CASSVESSGGNEQFF.

This chain joins TRBV7-6 and TRBJ1-5; a possible D gene is TRBD1 (5 bases). The CDR3 has 16 residues. CDR1 and CDR2 from the germline V gene are SGHVS and FNYEAQ. The ends were cut back, 1 base at V and 5 bases at J, with 15 bases in the middle. The CDR3 region is CASSLELGRVHQPQHF. CDR3 DNA sequence: TGTGCCAGCAGCTTAGAACTGGGCAGGGTCCATCAGCCCCAGCATTTT.